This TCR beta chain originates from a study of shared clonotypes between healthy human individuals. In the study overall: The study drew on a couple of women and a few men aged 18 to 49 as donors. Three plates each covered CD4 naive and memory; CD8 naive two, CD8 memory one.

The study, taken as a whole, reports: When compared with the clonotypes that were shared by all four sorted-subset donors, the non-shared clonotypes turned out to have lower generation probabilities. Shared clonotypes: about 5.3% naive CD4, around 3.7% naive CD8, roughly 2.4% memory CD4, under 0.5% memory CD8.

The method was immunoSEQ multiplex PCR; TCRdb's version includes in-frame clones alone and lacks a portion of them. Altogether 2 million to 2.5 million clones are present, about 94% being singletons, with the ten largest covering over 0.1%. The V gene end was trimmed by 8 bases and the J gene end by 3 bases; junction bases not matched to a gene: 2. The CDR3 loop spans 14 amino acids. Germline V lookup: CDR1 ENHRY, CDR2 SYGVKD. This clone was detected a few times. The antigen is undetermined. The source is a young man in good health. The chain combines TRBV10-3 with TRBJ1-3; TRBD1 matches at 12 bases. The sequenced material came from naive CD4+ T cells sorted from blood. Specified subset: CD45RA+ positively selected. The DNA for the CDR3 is TGTGCCATCGGGACAGGGGGCGTTGGAAACACCATATATTTT. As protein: CAIGTGGVGNTIYF.